These 26 T cell receptor beta chains came from one sample sequenced in a study of T cell responses to AZD1222 COVID-19 vaccine. Here immunoSEQ multiplex PCR was the method, and the copy in TCRdb shows in-frame clones only, minus some. The sample has approximately 110,000 clones, roughly 87% seen once; the top ten hold around 9.4%. Specimen: peripheral blood, collected on day 0 of AZD1222 vaccination. These receptors originate from an adult in good health.

V gene TRBV21-1 combines with J gene TRBJ2-3; the listed D gene, TRBD2, was not tested against the DNA. TRBV21-1 is a pseudogene. The length of the CDR3 is 15 residues. The CDR3 DNA sequence: TGTGCCAGCACCACTAGGACCCTCAGCACAGATACGCAGTATTTT. This encodes CASTTRTLSTDTQYF.

The V and J genes are TRBV5-1 and TRBJ2-5, with 7 nucleotides matching TRBD2. Germline V gives CDR1 SGHRS, CDR2 YFSETQ. There are 15 residues in the CDR3. J lost 4 bases, V lost 0 bases, and 6 bases had no gene match. CDR3 in DNA: TGCGCCAGCAGCTTGGTTCCCGGGACTACAGAGACCCAGTACTTC. It specifies CASSLVPGTTETQYF.

This chain connects TRBV9 to TRBJ2-3; TRBD2 agrees at 12 bases. CDR3 length: 15 amino acids. V lost 4 bases to trimming and J lost 3 bases; unmatched junction nucleotides: 3. In germline, CDR1 is SGDLS, CDR2 YYNGEE. The CDR3 coding sequence is TGTGCCAGCAGCCAGACTAGCGGGGGTACAGATACGCAGTATTTT. Its translation is CASSQTSGGTDTQYF.

The rearrangement joins TRBV11-3 to TRBJ2-5, with D tentatively TRBD2 (5 bases). The germline CDR1 and CDR2 sequences are SGHNT and YENEEA. The CDR3 loop spans 15 amino acids. The V gene lost 0 bases and the J gene lost 3 bases, with 11 bases spanning the gap. The CDR3 coding sequence is TGTGCCAGCAGCTTAGATTATTCGGAGGAAGAGACCCAGTACTTC. Protein product: CASSLDYSEEETQYF.

In this sample, this clone turned up once. This rearrangement joins TRBV19 to TRBJ1-2; no clear D gene. The CDR3 has 17 residues. Germline CDR1 reads LNHDA; CDR2 reads SQIVND (reference sequence). The ends were cut back, 1 base at V and 3 bases at J, with 18 bases in the middle. The CDR3 DNA reads as TGTGCCAGTAGTATAGCTACCCCGTACGGATATGACTATGGCTACACCTTC. Encoded protein: CASSIATPYGYDYGYTF.

The chain uses TRBV7-3 and TRBJ1-1; no clear D gene. The germline CDR1 and CDR2 sequences are SGHTA and FQGTGA. The length of the CDR3 is 13 residues. The V end lost 2 bases, the J end lost 10 bases, and 14 bases lay between the germline ends. This chain's CDR3 is CASSLLGLSGAFF. CDR3 coding DNA: TGTGCCAGCAGCTTACTAGGGCTGTCTGGAGCTTTCTTT.

The chain carries TRBV4-1 and TRBJ2-5; D is uncertain. This CDR3 comprises 12 residues. Trimming stripped 2 bases from V and 2 bases from J, with 3 bases between. Germline lookup yields CDR1 MGHRA and CDR2 YSYEKL. CDR3 sequence reads: CASSQMQETQYF. CDR3 DNA sequence: TGCGCCAGCAGCCAAATGCAAGAGACCCAGTACTTC.

This rearrangement joins TRBV10-3 to TRBJ1-4; D not resolved. Per germline, CDR1 ENHRY and CDR2 SYGVKD. CDR3 length equals 15 residues. V shed 2 bases and J shed 4 bases, with 11 bases lying between them. The CDR3: CAISEVNSYNEKLFF. The CDR3, as DNA: TGTGCCATCAGTGAGGTCAACAGCTATAATGAAAAACTGTTTTTT.

J is TRBJ2-7 and V is TRBV10-1; D possibly corresponds to TRBD1 (5 bases). Germline CDR1 reads WNHNN; CDR2 reads SYGVQD (reference sequence). Deletions cut 0 bases from V and 6 bases from J, with 12 bases between. There are 14 residues in the CDR3. CDR3 in amino acids: CASSESGRVGEQYF. CDR3 bases: TGCGCCAGCAGTGAGTCGGGCAGGGTGGGCGAGCAGTACTTC.

The chain recombines TRBV7-3 with TRBJ2-2; 9 bases agree with TRBD2. The CDR3 extends over 14 amino acids. The J segment lost 3 bases and the V segment lost 5 bases, leaving 1 base of the junction unmatched. Looked up from germline, CDR1 is SGHTA and CDR2 is FQGTGA. CDR3 region: CASSRTSDTGELFF. The CDR3 nucleotides read TGTGCCAGCAGCCGGACTAGCGACACCGGGGAGCTGTTTTTT. The full variable domain, with the rest looked up from reference TRBV7-3 and TRBJ2-2, is GAGVSQTPSNKVTEKGKYVELRCDPISGHTALYWYRQSLGQGPEFLIYFQGTGAADDSGLPNDRFFAVRPEGSVSTLKIQRTERGDSAVYLCASSRTSDTGELFFGEGSRLTVL.

The genes are TRBV5-1 and TRBJ2-1; TRBD2 is a possible D gene (7 bases). CDR3 length: 15 residues. Germline CDR1 is SGHRS and CDR2 is YFSETQ. V was clipped by 0 bases and J by 8 bases, with 15 bases between them. CDR3 region: CASSLEVNGGHEQFF. The CDR3 DNA reads TGCGCCAGCAGCTTGGAGGTTAACGGGGGGCATGAGCAGTTCTTC.

This rearrangement joins TRBV6-1 to TRBJ1-6, with a possible D match to TRBD1 (5 bases). The CDR3 is made up of 17 amino acids. V was pared by 0 bases and J by 10 bases, with 19 bases between. CDR1 and CDR2 from the germline V gene are MNHNS and SASEGT. Here the CDR3 reads CASSEALWGDGWSPLHF. The CDR3 DNA reads as TGTGCCAGCAGTGAAGCCTTGTGGGGGGACGGCTGGTCACCCCTCCACTTT.

CDR3 amino acids: CAWKRFGTSGQETQYF. The CDR3 DNA reads TGTGCCTGGAAACGTTTTGGGACTAGCGGCCAAGAGACCCAGTACTTC. The rearrangement uses TRBV30 and TRBJ2-5; 11 nucleotides line up with TRBD2. CDR1 and CDR2 (germline): GTSNPN, SVGIG (reference sequence). The CDR3 loop spans 16 amino acids. The trim removed 4 bases at V and 1 base at J, leaving 8 bases unmatched.

This chain connects TRBV5-1 to TRBJ1-1; the match to TRBD1 covers 9 bases. This CDR3 is 17 amino acids long. CDR1 is SGHRS, CDR2 YFSETQ, per germline. Trimming took 3 bases from V and 0 from J; bases not matched to a gene: 9. CDR3 coding DNA: TGCGCCAGCAGCTCCGGACAGGGGAGCCCCTTGAACACTGAAGCTTTCTTT. Its protein is CASSSGQGSPLNTEAFF.

The chain combines TRBV19 with TRBJ2-1; no definite D call. The V and J ends lost 7 bases and 9 bases respectively, with 13 bases between them. The length of the CDR3 is 12 residues. Germline CDR1 is LNHDA and CDR2 is SQIVND (reference sequence). The CDR3 protein is CASNYRGGEQFF. The CDR3 bases are TGTGCCAGTAATTATAGAGGCGGTGAGCAGTTCTTC.

The chain carries TRBV12-3 or TRBV12-4 and TRBJ2-1; D remains unclear. This CDR3 contains 13 residues. V gave up 6 bases and J gave up 0 bases, with 6 bases separating them. The CDR3 DNA reads as TGTGCCAGCAGATCTAGCTCCTACAATGAGCAGTTCTTC. Encoded protein: CASRSSSYNEQFF.

The J gene is TRBJ2-7, the V gene TRBV11-1, with 8 bases lining up with TRBD1. CDR3 size: 15 residues. The junction had 14 bases not matched to a gene; V was cut back by 7 bases and J by 6 bases. From germline, CDR1 is SGHAT and CDR2 FQDESV (reference sequence). DNA for the CDR3: TGTGCCAGCAAGAGCCGGGACAGGTCAAAATCCGAGCAGTACTTC. Encoded protein: CASKSRDRSKSEQYF.

This sequence joins TRBV11-2 and TRBJ2-4; a weak D match, TRBD1 (6 bases). Trimming took off 1 base at V and 1 base at J, with 14 bases between the two ends. CDR1 SGHAT and CDR2 FQNNGV come from the germline V gene. CDR3 length: 17 amino acids. The CDR3 here is CASSLGGNQGAKNIQYF. The CDR3 region has the DNA TGTGCCAGCAGCTTAGGAGGGAACCAGGGGGCCAAAAACATTCAGTACTTC. The full variable domain, in which reference TRBV11-2 and TRBJ2-4 provide the parts outside the CDR3, is EAGVAQSPRYKIIEKRQSVAFWCNPISGHATLYWYQQILGQGPKLLIQFQNNGVVDDSQLPKDRFSAERLKGVDSTLKIQPAKLEDSAVYLCASSLGGNQGAKNIQYFGAGTRLSVL.

V gene TRBV5-6 combines with J gene TRBJ2-3; 8 nucleotides match TRBD2. The CDR3 contains 16 residues. The J segment lost 7 bases and the V segment lost 4 bases, leaving 14 bases of the junction unmatched. The germline CDR1 and CDR2 sequences are SGHDT and YYEEEE. This CDR3 reads CASSHLERGSSNTQYF. CDR3 nucleotides: TGTGCCAGCAGCCACCTGGAGCGGGGGAGCTCAAATACGCAGTATTTT.

This sequence joins TRBV4-1 and TRBJ1-5; 7 bases agree with TRBD1. CDR1 and CDR2 from the germline V gene are MGHRA and YSYEKL. This CDR3 has 18 amino acids. Trimming cost V 1 base and J 1 base; bases outside gene matches: 10. This CDR3 reads CASSQVITGVESNQPQHF. The DNA for the CDR3 is TGCGCCAGCAGCCAAGTAATAACAGGGGTAGAAAGCAATCAGCCCCAGCATTTT.

J is TRBJ2-5 and V is TRBV11-3, with D perhaps matching TRBD2 (7 bases). Germline V lookup: CDR1 SGHNT, CDR2 YENEEA. The CDR3 covers 17 residues. V dropped 4 bases and J dropped 5 bases, with 23 bases sitting between them. The CDR3 DNA reads as TGTGCCAGCAGCTCGGGACTCGCGGGGGCCGGGGGGGAGACCCAGTACTTC. Translation gives CASSSGLAGAGGETQYF.

V usage is TRBV6-1 and J usage is TRBJ2-1; D remains unclear. The V and J ends lost 1 base and 5 bases respectively, with 6 bases between them. This CDR3 comprises 13 residues. Germline loops: CDR1 MNHNS, CDR2 SASEGT. This CDR3 is CASSEGANNEQFF. The CDR3 DNA sequence: TGTGCCAGCAGTGAAGGGGCGAACAATGAGCAGTTCTTC.

This chain links TRBV20-1 with TRBJ2-7; no clear D. Trimming left V 3 bases short and J 0 bases short, with 6 bases between. This CDR3 contains 12 residues. Germline CDR1 reads DFQATT; CDR2 reads SNEGSKA (reference sequence). The CDR3 DNA sequence: TGCAGTGCTAGTCTTCACTCCTACGAGCAGTACTTC. Protein: CSASLHSYEQYF.

The V and J genes are TRBV27 and TRBJ2-5; no reliable D call. Germline V gene lookup returns CDR1 MNHEY and CDR2 SMNVEV (reference sequence). The CDR3 loop spans 13 amino acids. Trimming took 1 base from V and 2 from J, leaving 5 bases between them. The CDR3 region is CASSLYQQETQYF. DNA of the CDR3: TGTGCCAGCAGTTTATACCAGCAAGAGACCCAGTACTTC.

V usage is TRBV27 and J usage is TRBJ2-3; D not certain. Deletions cut 0 bases from V and 4 bases from J, with 5 bases between. Germline CDR1 reads MNHEY; CDR2 reads SMNVEV (reference sequence). There are 13 residues in the CDR3. The CDR3 sequence: CASSLSVPDTQYF. The CDR3 DNA reads as TGTGCCAGCAGTTTATCGGTCCCAGATACGCAGTATTTT.

V and J are TRBV14 and TRBJ2-5; the D gene is possibly TRBD2 (7 bases). V was clipped by 4 bases and J by 2 bases, with 14 bases between them. CDR3 length: 15 residues. Germline V lookup: CDR1 SGHDN, CDR2 FVKESK. The DNA for the CDR3 is TGTGCCAGCAGCCCTCGGCGGGGGCCACAAGAGACCCAGTACTTC. It translates to CASSPRRGPQETQYF.